Below, 7 T cell receptor beta chains from the same sample are listed, as sequenced in a study of T cell responses to AZD1222 COVID-19 vaccine. Profiled with immunoSEQ multiplex PCR; TCRdb holds only in-frame clones, not every one. The data show over 150,000 clones, around 90% seen once. The sample consisted of peripheral blood, taken on day 0 of AZD1222 vaccination. The origin of the receptors is an adult in good health.

Concerning this clone: The junction does not match germline at one end; this may be a read error. V usage is TRBV28 and J usage is TRBJ1-2; D may be TRBD1 (5 bases). Germline lookup yields CDR1 MDHEN and CDR2 SYDVKM. This CDR3 contains 12 residues. The CDR3 loop reads CASSLWGDGYTF. CDR3 coding DNA: TGTGCCAGCAGTCTATGGGGGGATGGCTACACCTTC.

The chain recombines TRBV3-1 (or the pseudogene TRBV3-2) with TRBJ2-5, with 10 bases identical to TRBD2. The length of the CDR3 is 18 residues. The V gene end was trimmed by 2 bases and the J gene end by 3 bases; junction bases not matched to a gene: 12. Germline V lookup: CDR1 LGHDT, CDR2 YNNKEL (reference sequence). CDR3 nucleotides: TGTGCCAGCAGCCAACTTCTCCCAGCGGGGGGGCAGAAAGAGACCCAGTACTTC. It is translated as CASSQLLPAGGQKETQYF.

The V and J genes are TRBV19 and TRBJ1-6; D gene ambiguous. The V and J ends lost 5 bases and 4 bases respectively, with 18 bases between them. In germline, CDR1 is LNHDA, CDR2 SQIVND (reference sequence). The CDR3 consists of 17 residues. CDR3 nucleotide sequence: TGTGCCAGTAGTCCAGATGGTTTACCCGGGTATAATTCACCCCTCCACTTT. Translating it yields CASSPDGLPGYNSPLHF.

V is TRBV4-2 and J is TRBJ2-1; D is unresolved. The ends were cut back, 0 bases at V and 5 bases at J, with 2 bases in the middle. CDR3 length: 12 amino acids. Germline V lookup: CDR1 LGHNA, CDR2 YNFKEQ. The CDR3 DNA reads TGTGCCAGCAGCCAAGAGAACAATGAGCAGTTCTTC. It yields the protein CASSQENNEQFF.

This clone was seen a single time. CDR3 in amino acids: CAISGRQGAGDGTGELFF. The CDR3 region has the DNA TGTGCCATCAGTGGGAGACAGGGGGCGGGCGACGGCACCGGGGAGCTGTTTTTT. The rearrangement links TRBV10-3 to TRBJ2-2; TRBD1 matches 10 bases. The germline CDR1 and CDR2 sequences are ENHRY and SYGVKD. The CDR3 consists of 18 residues. J was trimmed by 4 bases and V by 4 bases; bases with no gene match: 12.

This rearrangement joins TRBV7-2 to TRBJ1-1; D is perhaps TRBD1 (6 bases). Germline values: CDR1 SGHTA, CDR2 FQGNSA. V dropped 3 bases and J dropped 0 bases, with 11 bases sitting between them. CDR3 length: 15 residues. This CDR3 is CASSFNRVMNTEAFF. The CDR3 bases are TGTGCCAGCAGCTTCAACAGGGTGATGAACACTGAAGCTTTCTTT.

V usage is TRBV4-3 and J usage is TRBJ1-4, with 7 bases identical to TRBD1. CDR3 size: 16 residues. V lost 0 bases to trimming and J lost 7 bases; unmatched junction nucleotides: 8. Germline CDR1 reads LGHNA; CDR2 reads YSLEER. In DNA form, the CDR3 reads TGCGCCAGCAGCCAAGACCTACAGGGGCTAGGTGAAAAACTGTTTTTT. Encoded protein: CASSQDLQGLGEKLFF.